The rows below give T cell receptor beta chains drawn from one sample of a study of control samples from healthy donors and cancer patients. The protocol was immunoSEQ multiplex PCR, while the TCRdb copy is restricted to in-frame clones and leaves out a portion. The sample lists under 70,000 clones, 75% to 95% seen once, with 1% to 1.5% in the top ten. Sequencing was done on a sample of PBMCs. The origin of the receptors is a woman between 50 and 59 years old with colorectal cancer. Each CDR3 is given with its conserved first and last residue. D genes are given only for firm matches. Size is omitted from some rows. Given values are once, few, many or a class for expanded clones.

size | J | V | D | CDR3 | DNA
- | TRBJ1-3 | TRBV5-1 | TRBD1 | CASSRQGSGNTIYF | TGCGCCAGCAGCCGACAGGGTTCTGGAAACACCATATATTTT
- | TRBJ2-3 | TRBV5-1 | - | CASSLDGGRTDTQYF | TGCGCCAGCAGCTTGGACGGGGGGCGCACAGATACGCAGTATTTT
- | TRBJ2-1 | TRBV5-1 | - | CASSLSRGMKTEQFF | TGCGCCAGCAGCTTGAGTCGAGGGATGAAGACTGAGCAGTTCTTC
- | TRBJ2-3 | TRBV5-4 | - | CASSLSGADTQYF | TGTGCCAGCAGCTTGTCAGGGGCAGATACGCAGTATTTT
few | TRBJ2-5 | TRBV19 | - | CASSGTETQYF | TGTGCCAGTAGTGGGACGGAGACCCAGTACTTC
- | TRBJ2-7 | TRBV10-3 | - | CAIWQGGYEQYF | TGTGCCATCTGGCAAGGGGGCTACGAGCAGTACTTC
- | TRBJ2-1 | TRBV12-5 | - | CASGNDPGDNEQFF | TGTGCTAGTGGAAATGACCCAGGGGACAATGAGCAGTTCTTC
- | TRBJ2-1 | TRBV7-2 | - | CASSSTGLVGNEQFF | TGTGCCAGCAGTTCTACAGGGCTGGTGGGGAATGAGCAGTTCTTC
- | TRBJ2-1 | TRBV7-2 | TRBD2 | CASSLGASGRSHYNEQFF | TGTGCCAGCAGCCTAGGGGCTAGCGGGAGGTCTCACTACAATGAGCAGTTCTTC
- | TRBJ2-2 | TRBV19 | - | CASRDGGANTGELFF | TGTGCCAGTAGAGACGGAGGAGCGAACACCGGGGAGCTGTTTTTT
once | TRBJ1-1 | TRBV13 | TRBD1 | CASSKQGVGTEAFF | TGTGCCAGCAGCAAACAGGGGGTCGGCACTGAAGCTTTCTTT
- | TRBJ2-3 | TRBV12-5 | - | CASGNRPDTQYF | TGTGCTAGTGGCAACAGGCCAGATACGCAGTATTTT
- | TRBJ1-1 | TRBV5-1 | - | CASSFDGAGRAFF | TGCGCCAGCAGCTTTGATGGGGCTGGGAGAGCTTTCTTT
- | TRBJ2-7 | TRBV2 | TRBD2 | CASSERLAVSYEQYF | TGTGCCAGCAGTGAGCGGCTAGCGGTCTCCTACGAGCAGTACTTC
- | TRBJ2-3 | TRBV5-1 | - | CASSAGYTQYF | TGCGCCAGCAGCGCCGGATATACGCAGTATTTT
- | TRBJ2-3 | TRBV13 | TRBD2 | CASSLPSGTSGRSGTDTQYF | TGTGCCAGCAGCTTGCCTTCGGGGACTAGCGGGAGGTCTGGCACAGATACGCAGTATTTT
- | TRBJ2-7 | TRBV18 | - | CASSPDLGAREQYF | TGTGCCAGCTCACCAGATCTTGGGGCTCGGGAGCAGTACTTC
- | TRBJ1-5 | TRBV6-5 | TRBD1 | CASSMGQKTQPQHF | TGTGCCAGCAGTATGGGACAGAAGACGCAGCCCCAGCATTTT
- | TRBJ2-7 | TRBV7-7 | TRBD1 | CASSPGTGGGEQYF | TGTGCTAGCAGCCCCGGGACAGGGGGCGGCGAGCAGTACTTC
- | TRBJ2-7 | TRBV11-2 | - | CASSLGTLVYEQYF | TGTGCCAGCAGCCTTGGGACCCTGGTGTACGAGCAGTACTTC
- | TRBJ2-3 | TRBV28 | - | CASRDTGTDTQYF | TGTGCCAGCAGAGACACAGGGACAGATACGCAGTATTTT
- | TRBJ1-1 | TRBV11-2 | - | CASSLLDTEAFF | TGTGCCAGCAGCTTATTGGATACTGAAGCTTTCTTT
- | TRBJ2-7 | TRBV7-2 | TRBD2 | CASSLSHGRAYEQYF | TGTGCCAGCAGCTTATCCCACGGGAGGGCCTACGAGCAGTACTTC
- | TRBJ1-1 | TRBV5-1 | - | CASSPSRGRNTEAFF | TGCGCCAGCAGCCCCTCCAGGGGTCGGAACACTGAAGCTTTCTTT
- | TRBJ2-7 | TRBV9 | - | CASSVSSGYEQYF | TGTGCCAGCAGCGTATCCTCCGGGTACGAGCAGTACTTC
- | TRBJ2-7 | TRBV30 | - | CAWSMQEYEQYF | TGTGCCTGGAGTATGCAGGAATACGAGCAGTACTTC
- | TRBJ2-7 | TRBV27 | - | CASSPTPDSYEQYF | TGTGCCAGCAGTCCCACCCCAGACTCCTACGAGCAGTACTTC
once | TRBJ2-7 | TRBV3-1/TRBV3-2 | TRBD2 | CASSLGLAGVYEQYF | TGTGCCAGCAGCCTGGGTCTAGCGGGAGTTTACGAGCAGTACTTC
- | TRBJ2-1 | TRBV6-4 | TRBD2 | CASSSSGGANEQFF | TGTGCCAGCAGCTCTAGCGGGGGGGCCAATGAGCAGTTCTTC
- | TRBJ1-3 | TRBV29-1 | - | CSVDVLGAGNTIYF | TGCAGCGTGGACGTCTTGGGGGCTGGAAACACCATATATTTT
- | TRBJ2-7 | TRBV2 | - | CASNYQVSSEQYF | TGTGCCAGCAATTACCAGGTGTCAAGCGAGCAGTACTTC
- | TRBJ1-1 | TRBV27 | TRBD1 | CASSKGQGSTEAFF | TGTGCCAGCAGTAAGGGACAGGGCTCCACTGAAGCTTTCTTT
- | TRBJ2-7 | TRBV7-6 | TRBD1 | CASSLGQGADEQYF | TGTGCCAGCAGCCTGGGACAGGGGGCCGACGAGCAGTACTTC
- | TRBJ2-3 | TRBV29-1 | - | CSVEDRGEVSDTQYF | TGCAGCGTTGAAGATAGGGGAGAGGTGTCAGATACGCAGTATTTT
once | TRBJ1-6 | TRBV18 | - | CASSPDVPSSYNSPLHF | TGTGCCAGCTCACCGGACGTACCAAGCTCCTATAATTCACCCCTCCACTTT
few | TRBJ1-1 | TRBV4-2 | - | CASSQGGNTEAFF | TGTGCCAGCAGCCAAGGCGGGAACACTGAAGCTTTCTTT
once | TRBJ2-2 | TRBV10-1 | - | CASSEYRATGELFF | TGCGCCAGCAGTGAGTACAGGGCCACCGGGGAGCTGTTTTTT
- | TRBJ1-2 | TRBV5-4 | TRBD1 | CASRRTGENYGYTF | TGTGCCAGCAGACGGACAGGGGAAAACTATGGCTACACCTTC
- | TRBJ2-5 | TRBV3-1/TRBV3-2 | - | CASSQGQGLSQETQYF | TGTGCCAGCAGCCAAGGACAAGGCCTATCCCAAGAGACCCAGTACTTC
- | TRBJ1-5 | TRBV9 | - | CASSGGGGNQPQHF | TGTGCCAGCAGCGGTGGGGGCGGCAATCAGCCCCAGCATTTT
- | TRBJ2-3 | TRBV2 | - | CASSDGALGTDTQYF | TGTGCCAGCAGTGACGGGGCACTGGGGACAGATACGCAGTATTTT
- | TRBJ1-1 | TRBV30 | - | CAWKGYTEAFF | TGTGCCTGGAAGGGTTACACTGAAGCTTTCTTT
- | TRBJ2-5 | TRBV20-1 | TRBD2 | CSASPWTSGSLKANQETQYF | TGCAGTGCTAGTCCCTGGACTAGCGGGTCTCTAAAAGCTAACCAAGAGACCCAGTACTTC
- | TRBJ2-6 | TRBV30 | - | CAWGPGAGANVLTF | TGTGCCTGGGGGCCGGGCGCTGGGGCCAACGTCCTGACTTTC
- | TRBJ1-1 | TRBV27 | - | CASSFSGVGTEAFF | TGTGCCAGCAGTTTCTCTGGTGTGGGGACTGAAGCTTTCTTT
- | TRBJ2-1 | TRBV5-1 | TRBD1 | CASSLRRDRLYNEQFF | TGCGCCAGCAGCTTGCGTCGGGACAGACTCTACAATGAGCAGTTCTTC
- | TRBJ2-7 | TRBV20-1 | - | CSASTAWGSYEQYF | TGCAGTGCTAGTACCGCTTGGGGTTCCTACGAGCAGTACTTC
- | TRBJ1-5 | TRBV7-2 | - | CASSLLGGQPQHF | TGTGCCAGCAGCTTATTGGGGGGACAGCCCCAGCATTTT
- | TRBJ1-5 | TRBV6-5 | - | CASSPGTFHNQPQHF | TGTGCCAGCAGTCCCGGGACTTTCCACAATCAGCCCCAGCATTTT
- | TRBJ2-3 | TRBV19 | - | CASTQRGEDTQYF | TGTGCCAGTACTCAAAGGGGGGAAGATACGCAGTATTTT
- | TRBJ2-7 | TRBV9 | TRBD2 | CASSPRAGGEYEQYF | TGTGCCAGCAGCCCCCGAGCGGGGGGAGAATATGAGCAGTACTTC
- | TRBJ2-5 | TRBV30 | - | CAWSKGRGETQYF | TGTGCCTGGAGCAAAGGGCGGGGAGAGACCCAGTACTTC
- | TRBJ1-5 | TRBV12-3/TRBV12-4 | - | CASTPEVGEPQHF | TGTGCCAGCACCCCCGAGGTGGGAGAGCCCCAGCATTTT
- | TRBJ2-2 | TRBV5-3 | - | CARSLAAGAYTGELFF | TGTGCCAGAAGCTTGGCCGCAGGGGCCTACACCGGGGAGCTGTTTTTT
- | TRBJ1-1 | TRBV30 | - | CAWSPQKNTEAFF | TGTGCCTGGAGTCCTCAGAAGAACACTGAAGCTTTCTTT